This TCR beta chain was captured in a study of OX40 agonist ivuxolimab in advanced cancers. Study overall: Ivuxolimab, which patients received intravenously every 2 weeks, was dosed at 0.01 to 10 mg/kg. Melanoma, hepatocellular carcinoma, head and neck or renal cell cancer occurred in dose-escalation patients.

Produced via immunoSEQ multiplex PCR; TCRdb's table is partial and in-frame only. The sample includes more than 13,000 clones, roughly 80% of them seen just once. A word on this clone: Its antigen is unidentified.

Notes on the study in general: No determination was made of the antigen specificity of the expanded peripheral T cells. Normalized T-cell clonal expansion was also low in some nonresponders.

The CDR3 runs to 14 residues. Trimming left V 6 bases short and J 1 base short, with 12 bases between. Looked up from germline, CDR1 is SNHLY and CDR2 is FYNNEI. Sequencing was performed on CD4+ or CD8+ T cells sorted from blood, taken in a trial of the OX40 agonist ivuxolimab. V gene TRBV2 combines with J gene TRBJ2-5; possibly TRBD2 for D (7 bases). This sequence originates from an adult with an advanced solid tumor such as melanoma, head and neck, liver or kidney cancer. CDR3 region: CASSRGGTQETQYF. CDR3 in DNA: TGTGCCAGCAGCCGCGGGGGCACCCAAGAGACCCAGTACTTC.